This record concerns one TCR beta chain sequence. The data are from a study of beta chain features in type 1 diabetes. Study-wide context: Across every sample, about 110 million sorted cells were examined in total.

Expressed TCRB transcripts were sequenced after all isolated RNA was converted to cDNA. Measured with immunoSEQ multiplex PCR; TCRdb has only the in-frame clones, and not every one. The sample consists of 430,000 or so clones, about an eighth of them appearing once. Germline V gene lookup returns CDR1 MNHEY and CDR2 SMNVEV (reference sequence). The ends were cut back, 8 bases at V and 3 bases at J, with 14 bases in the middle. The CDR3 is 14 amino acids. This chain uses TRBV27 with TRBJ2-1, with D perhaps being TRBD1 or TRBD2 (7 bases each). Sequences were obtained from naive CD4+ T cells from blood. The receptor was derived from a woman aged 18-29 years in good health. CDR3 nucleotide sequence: TGTGCCAGCGGCAGGGGGGGCGGCTACAATGAGCAGTTCTTC. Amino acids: CASGRGGGYNEQFF.